The clone carrying this T cell receptor (beta chain) was counted a few times. The target antigen is unknown. Using unique molecular identifiers, the investigators prepared the TCRbeta library. TCRdb reprocessed the PCR reads with MiXCR, giving one entry per CDR3 protein. The repertoire holds 500,000 to 750,000 distinct CDR3 sequences, with 25% to 30% as singletons. These data come from a study of T-cell reconstitution after alpha-beta-depleted transplantation in children. Whole-study findings and limits: Once a year had passed after transplant, T-cell counts and diversity came mostly from newly produced T cells. Reportedly, roughly two months post-transplant, alpha-beta T cells arose from several hundred expanded graft clones.

The source was PBMCs, collected before TCRalphabeta/CD19-depleted stem cell transplant. The clonotype was recovered from a boy younger than two with Wiskott-Aldrich syndrome, due to receive a stem cell transplant.

CDR3 sequence: CASSHWDFYEQYF. As DNA, the CDR3 is TGTGCCAGCAGCCACTGGGACTTCTACGAGCAGTACTTC. V and J are TRBV3-1 and TRBJ2-7; D might be TRBD2 (6 bases). The V end lost 3 bases, the J end lost 3 bases, and 9 bases lay between the germline ends. This CDR3 contains 13 residues. Germline values: CDR1 LGHDT, CDR2 YNNKEL (reference sequence).